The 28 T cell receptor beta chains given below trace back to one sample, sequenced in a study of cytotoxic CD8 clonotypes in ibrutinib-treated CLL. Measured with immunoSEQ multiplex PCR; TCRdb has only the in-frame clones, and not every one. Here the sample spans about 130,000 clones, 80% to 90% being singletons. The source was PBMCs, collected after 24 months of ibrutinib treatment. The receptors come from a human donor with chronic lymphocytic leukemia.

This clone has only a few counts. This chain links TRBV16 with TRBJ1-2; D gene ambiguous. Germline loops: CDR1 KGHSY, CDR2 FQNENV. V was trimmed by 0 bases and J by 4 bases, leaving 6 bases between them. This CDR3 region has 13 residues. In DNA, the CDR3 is TGTGCCAGCAGCCAATCTGCGGGCTATGGCTACACCTTC. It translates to CASSQSAGYGYTF. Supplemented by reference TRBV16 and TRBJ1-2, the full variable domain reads GEEVAQTPKHLVRGEGQKAKLYCAPIKGHSYVFWYQQVLKNEFKFLISFQNENVFDETGMPKERFSAKCLPNSPCSLEIQATKLEDSAVYFCASSQSAGYGYTFGSGTRLTVV.

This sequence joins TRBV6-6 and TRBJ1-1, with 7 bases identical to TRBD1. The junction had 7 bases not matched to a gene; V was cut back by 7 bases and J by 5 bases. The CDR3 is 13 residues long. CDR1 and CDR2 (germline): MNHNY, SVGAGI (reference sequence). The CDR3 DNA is TGTGCCAGCAATGACAGGGTGGGGACTGAAGCTTTCTTT. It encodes CASNDRVGTEAFF.

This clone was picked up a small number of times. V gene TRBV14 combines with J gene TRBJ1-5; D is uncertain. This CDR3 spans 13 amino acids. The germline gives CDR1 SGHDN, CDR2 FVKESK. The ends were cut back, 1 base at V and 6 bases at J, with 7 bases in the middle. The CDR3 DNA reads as TGTGCCAGCAGCCAAGTTAAGGCTCAGCCCCAGCATTTT. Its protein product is CASSQVKAQPQHF.

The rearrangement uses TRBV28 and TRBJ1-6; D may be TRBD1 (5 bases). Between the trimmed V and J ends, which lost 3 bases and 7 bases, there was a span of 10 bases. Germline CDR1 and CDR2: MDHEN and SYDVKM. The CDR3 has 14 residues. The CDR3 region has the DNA TGTGCCAGCAGTTTTAAGGGGTGGAATTCACCCCTCCACTTT. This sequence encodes CASSFKGWNSPLHF.

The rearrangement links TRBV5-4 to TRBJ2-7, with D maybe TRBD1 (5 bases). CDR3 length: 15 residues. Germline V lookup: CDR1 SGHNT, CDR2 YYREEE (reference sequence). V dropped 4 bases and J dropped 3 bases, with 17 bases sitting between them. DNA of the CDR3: TGTGCCAGCAGCCAAACCGGCAGGGTAGTCTACGAGCAGTACTTC. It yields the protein CASSQTGRVVYEQYF.

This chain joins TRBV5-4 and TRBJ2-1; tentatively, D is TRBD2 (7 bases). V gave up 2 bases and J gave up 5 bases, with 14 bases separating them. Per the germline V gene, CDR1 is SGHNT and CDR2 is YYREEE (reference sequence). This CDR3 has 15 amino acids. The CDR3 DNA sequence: TGTGCCAGCAGCTTCGGGGGGCAAGAGGACAATGAGCAGTTCTTC. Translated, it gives CASSFGGQEDNEQFF.

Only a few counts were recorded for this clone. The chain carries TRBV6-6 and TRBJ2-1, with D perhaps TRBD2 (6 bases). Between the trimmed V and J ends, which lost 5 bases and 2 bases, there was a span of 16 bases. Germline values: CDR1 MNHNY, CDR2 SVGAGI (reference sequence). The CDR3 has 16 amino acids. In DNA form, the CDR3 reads TGTGCCAGCAGTCGACCCGGGGGTCCCCCCTACAATGAGCAGTTCTTC. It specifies CASSRPGGPPYNEQFF.

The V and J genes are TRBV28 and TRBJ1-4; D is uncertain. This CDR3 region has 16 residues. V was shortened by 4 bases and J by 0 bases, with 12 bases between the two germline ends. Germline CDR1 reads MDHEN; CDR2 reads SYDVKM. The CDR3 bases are TGTGCCAGCAGTTCAACGTTAGTTGCAACTAATGAAAAACTGTTTTTT. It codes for CASSSTLVATNEKLFF. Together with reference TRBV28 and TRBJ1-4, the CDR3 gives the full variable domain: DVKVTQSSRYLVKRTGEKVFLECVQDMDHENMFWYRQDPGLGLRLIYFSYDVKMKEKGDIPEGYSVSREKKERFSLILESASTNQTSMYLCASSSTLVATNEKLFFGSGTQLSVL.

Here the CDR3 reads CASSLISGTVNTGELFF. The DNA of the CDR3 is TGCGCCAGCAGCTTGATAAGCGGGACGGTGAACACCGGGGAGCTGTTTTTT. V and J are TRBV5-1 and TRBJ2-2; 7 positions match TRBD2. Trimming cost V 1 base and J 1 base; bases outside gene matches: 7. The CDR3 has 17 amino acids. CDR1 and CDR2 (germline): SGHRS, YFSETQ.

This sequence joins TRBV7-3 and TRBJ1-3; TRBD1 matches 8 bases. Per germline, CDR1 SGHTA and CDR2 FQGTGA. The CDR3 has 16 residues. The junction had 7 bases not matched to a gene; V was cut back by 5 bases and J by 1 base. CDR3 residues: CASSTTGAVSGNTIYF. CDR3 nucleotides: TGTGCCAGCAGCACGACAGGGGCTGTTTCTGGAAACACCATATATTTT.

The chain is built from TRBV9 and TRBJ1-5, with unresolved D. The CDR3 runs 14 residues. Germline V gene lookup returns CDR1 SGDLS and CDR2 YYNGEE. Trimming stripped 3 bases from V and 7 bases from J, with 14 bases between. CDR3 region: CASSARANLQPQHF. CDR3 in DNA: TGTGCCAGCAGCGCCCGGGCAAACCTACAGCCCCAGCATTTT.

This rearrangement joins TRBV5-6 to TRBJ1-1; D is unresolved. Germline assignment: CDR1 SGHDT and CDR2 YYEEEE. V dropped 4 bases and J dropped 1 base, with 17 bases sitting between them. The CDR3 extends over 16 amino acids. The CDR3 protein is CASSVYPAGGNTEAFF. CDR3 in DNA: TGTGCCAGCAGCGTTTACCCGGCAGGCGGGAACACTGAAGCTTTCTTT.

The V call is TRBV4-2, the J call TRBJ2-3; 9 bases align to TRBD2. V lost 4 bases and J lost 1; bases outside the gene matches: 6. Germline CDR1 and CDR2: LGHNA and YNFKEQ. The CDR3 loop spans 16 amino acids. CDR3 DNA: TGTGCCAGCAGCCGCGAGGTAGCGGGGGGCACAGATACGCAGTATTTT. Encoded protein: CASSREVAGGTDTQYF.

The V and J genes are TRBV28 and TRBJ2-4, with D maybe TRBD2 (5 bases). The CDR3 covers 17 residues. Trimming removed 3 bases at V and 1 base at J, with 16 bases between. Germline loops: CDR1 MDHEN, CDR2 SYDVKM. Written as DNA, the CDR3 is TGTGCCAGCAGTTTTCCCCTAAGCGGTAGGGCCAAAAACATTCAGTACTTC. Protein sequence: CASSFPLSGRAKNIQYF.

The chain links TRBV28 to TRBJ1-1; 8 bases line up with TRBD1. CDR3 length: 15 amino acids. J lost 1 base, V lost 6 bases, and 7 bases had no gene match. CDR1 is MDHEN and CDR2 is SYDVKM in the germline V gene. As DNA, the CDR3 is TGTGCCAGCAGCCGTCCCGGGACAGGGAACACTGAAGCTTTCTTT. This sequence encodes CASSRPGTGNTEAFF.

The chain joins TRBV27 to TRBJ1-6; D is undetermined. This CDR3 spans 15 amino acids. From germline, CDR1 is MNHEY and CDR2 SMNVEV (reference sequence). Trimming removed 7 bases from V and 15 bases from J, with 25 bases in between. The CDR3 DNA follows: TGTGCCAGCACTACCCGGCAGGTTCTAAATCGAGGCCTCCACTTT. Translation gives CASTTRQVLNRGLHF.

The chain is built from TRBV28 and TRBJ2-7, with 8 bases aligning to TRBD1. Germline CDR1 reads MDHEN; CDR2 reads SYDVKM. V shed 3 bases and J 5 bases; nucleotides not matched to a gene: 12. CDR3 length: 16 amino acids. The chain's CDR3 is CASSFTTVVRGHEQYF. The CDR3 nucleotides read TGTGCCAGCAGTTTTACCACCGTGGTCAGGGGGCACGAGCAGTACTTC.

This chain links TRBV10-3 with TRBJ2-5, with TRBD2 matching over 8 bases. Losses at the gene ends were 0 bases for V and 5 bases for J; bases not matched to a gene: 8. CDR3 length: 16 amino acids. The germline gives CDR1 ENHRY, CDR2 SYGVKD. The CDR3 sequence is CAISESGGRPDETQYF. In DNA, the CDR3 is TGTGCCATCAGTGAGTCAGGCGGGAGGCCGGATGAGACCCAGTACTTC.

The CDR3 sequence: CASSSRSRDRVTYEQYF. CDR3 bases: TGTGCCAGCAGCTCGAGATCCCGAGACAGGGTCACCTACGAGCAGTACTTC. The rearrangement links TRBV5-4 to TRBJ2-7; 7 bases line up with TRBD1. The V and J ends lost 3 bases and 2 bases, in that order; junction bases with no gene match: 14. The germline V gene encodes CDR1 SGHNT and CDR2 YYREEE (reference sequence). The CDR3 contains 17 residues.

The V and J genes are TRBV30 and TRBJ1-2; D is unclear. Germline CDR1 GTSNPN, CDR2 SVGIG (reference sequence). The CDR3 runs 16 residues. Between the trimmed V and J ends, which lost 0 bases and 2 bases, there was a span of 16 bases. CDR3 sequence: CAWSVRRGSLNYGYTF. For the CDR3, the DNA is TGTGCCTGGAGTGTACGGAGAGGGTCCTTAAACTATGGCTACACCTTC. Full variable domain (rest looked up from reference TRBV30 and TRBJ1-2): SQTIHQWPATLVQPVGSPLSLECTVEGTSNPNLYWYRQAAGRGLQLLFYSVGIGQISSEVPQNLSASRPQDRQFILSSKKLLLSDSGFYLCAWSVRRGSLNYGYTFGSGTRLTVV.

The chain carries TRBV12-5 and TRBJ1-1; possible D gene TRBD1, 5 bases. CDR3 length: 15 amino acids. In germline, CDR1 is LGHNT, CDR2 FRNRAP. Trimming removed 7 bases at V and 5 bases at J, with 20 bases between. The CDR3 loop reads CASAREAGMSTEAFF. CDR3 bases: TGTGCTAGTGCCCGGGAGGCAGGGATGAGTACTGAAGCTTTCTTT.

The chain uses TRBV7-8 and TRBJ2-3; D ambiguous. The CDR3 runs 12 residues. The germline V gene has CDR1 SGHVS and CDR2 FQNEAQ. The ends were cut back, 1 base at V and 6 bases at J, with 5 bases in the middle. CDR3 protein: CASSLGRDTQYF. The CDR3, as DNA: TGTGCCAGCAGCTTAGGGCGTGATACGCAGTATTTT. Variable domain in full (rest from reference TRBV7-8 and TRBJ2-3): GAGVSQSPRYKVAKRGQDVALRCDPISGHVSLFWYQQALGQGPEFLTYFQNEAQLDKSGLPSDRFFAERPEGSVSTLKIQRTQQEDSAVYLCASSLGRDTQYFGPGTRLTVL.

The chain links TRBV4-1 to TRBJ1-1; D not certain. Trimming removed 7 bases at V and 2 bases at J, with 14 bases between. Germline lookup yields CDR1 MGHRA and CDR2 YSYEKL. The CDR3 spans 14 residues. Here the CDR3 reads CASNGPLRNTEAFF. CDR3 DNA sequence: TGCGCCAGCAACGGCCCGCTTAGAAACACTGAAGCTTTCTTT.

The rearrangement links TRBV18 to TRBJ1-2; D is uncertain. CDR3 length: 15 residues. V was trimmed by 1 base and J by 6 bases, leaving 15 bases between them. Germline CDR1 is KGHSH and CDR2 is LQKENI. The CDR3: CASSPLPERPDGYTF. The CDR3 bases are TGTGCCAGCTCACCACTTCCAGAGAGGCCAGATGGCTACACCTTC.

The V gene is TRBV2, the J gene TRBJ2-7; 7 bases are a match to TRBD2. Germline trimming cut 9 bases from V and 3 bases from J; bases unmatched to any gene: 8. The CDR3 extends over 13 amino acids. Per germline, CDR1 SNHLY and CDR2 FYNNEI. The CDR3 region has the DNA TGTGCCAGTCGAGGGAGGGGACTCTACGAGCAGTACTTC. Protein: CASRGRGLYEQYF.

The CDR3 coding sequence is TGTGCCAGCAGGATCCTACAGGAGCTGAACACTGAAGCTTTCTTT. It specifies CASRILQELNTEAFF. The chain has TRBV28 and TRBJ1-1, with D perhaps matching TRBD1 (5 bases). The ends were cut back, 6 bases at V and 0 bases at J, with 14 bases in the middle. From germline, CDR1 is MDHEN and CDR2 SYDVKM. The CDR3 has 15 residues.

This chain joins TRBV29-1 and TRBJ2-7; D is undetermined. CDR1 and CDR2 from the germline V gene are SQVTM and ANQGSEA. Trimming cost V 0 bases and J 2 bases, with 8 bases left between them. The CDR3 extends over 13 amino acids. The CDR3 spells CSVEEGNPYEQYF. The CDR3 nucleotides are TGCAGCGTTGAAGAAGGGAACCCCTACGAGCAGTACTTC.

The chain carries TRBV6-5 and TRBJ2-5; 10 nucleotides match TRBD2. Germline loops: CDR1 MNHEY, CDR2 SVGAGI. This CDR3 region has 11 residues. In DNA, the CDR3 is TGTGGAGCGGGGGGGTCACAGACCCAGTACTTC. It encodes CGAGGSQTQYF.